The 32 T cell receptor beta chains listed next were all sequenced from one sample in a study of T cell repertoires in cytomegalovirus infection. MiXCR was run by TCRdb on the reads, yielding one entry per CDR3 protein. The sample gives fewer than 300,000 distinct CDR3 sequences, about 23% of which show up once; 14% is in the top ten. The source material was PBMCs. These receptors all come from a human donor in good health (CMV status not recorded). Some clones in this sample may be carry-over from other donors' samples.

This clonotype turned up a few times. The chain couples TRBV9 to TRBJ2-1; 10 bases are shared with TRBD2. The CDR3 is made up of 16 amino acids. J lost 7 bases, V lost 0 bases, and 7 bases had no gene match. Germline CDR1 reads SGDLS; CDR2 reads YYNGEE. The CDR3 sequence: CASSVANQRGGNEQFF. The DNA for the CDR3 is TGTGCCAGCAGCGTAGCTAACCAGCGGGGGGGAAATGAGCAGTTCTTC.

The CDR3 DNA follows: TGTGCCAGCAGTTCCCGGGACGGACCCTCCTACGAGCAGTACTTC. It encodes CASSSRDGPSYEQYF. This chain joins TRBV12-3 or TRBV12-4 and TRBJ2-7, with D perhaps TRBD1 or TRBD2 (5 bases each). The V gene lost 4 bases and the J gene lost 0 bases, with 13 bases spanning the gap. The CDR3 is 15 residues long.

This clonotype was observed many times. The chain carries TRBV7-8 and TRBJ2-1, with D perhaps TRBD1 (5 bases). The CDR3 totals 14 residues. The V and J ends lost 1 base and 3 bases respectively, with 7 bases between them. Germline CDR1 is SGHVS and CDR2 is FQNEAQ. The CDR3 DNA sequence: TGTGCCAGCAGCTTAGTTAGGGGCTACAATGAGCAGTTCTTC. Its protein is CASSLVRGYNEQFF.

This clonotype was observed at least ten times. The chain couples TRBV10-3 to TRBJ1-1; D is uncertain. The CDR3 extends over 11 amino acids. CDR1 and CDR2 from the germline V gene are ENHRY and SYGVKD. Trimming left V 11 bases short and J 4 bases short, with 11 bases between. The CDR3 loop is CAVLRATEAFF. In DNA, the CDR3 is TGTGCCGTTCTAAGGGCCACTGAAGCTTTCTTT.

This clonotype was found a few times. The rearrangement links TRBV4-2 to TRBJ2-3, with D perhaps TRBD1 or TRBD2 (6 bases each). The V end lost 1 base, the J end lost 5 bases, and 19 bases lay between the germline ends. From germline, CDR1 is LGHNA and CDR2 YNFKEQ. This CDR3 contains 17 residues. DNA of the CDR3: TGTGCCAGCAGCCAAGGTGGGACCGGGGGCCGGGGAGATACGCAGTATTTT. This encodes CASSQGGTGGRGDTQYF.

This clonotype occurred a few times. This chain uses TRBV28 with TRBJ2-5; D could derive from TRBD1 or TRBD2 (5 bases each). This CDR3 spans 14 amino acids. Germline lookup yields CDR1 MDHEN and CDR2 SYDVKM. Trimming stripped 5 bases from V and 5 bases from J, with 15 bases between. CDR3 in amino acids: CASSPGPRLETQYF. The CDR3 DNA reads TGTGCCAGCAGTCCGGGACCACGTCTGGAGACCCAGTACTTC. The variable domain in full, completed from reference TRBV28 and TRBJ2-5, reads DVKVTQSSRYLVKRTGEKVFLECVQDMDHENMFWYRQDPGLGLRLIYFSYDVKMKEKGDIPEGYSVSREKKERFSLILESASTNQTSMYLCASSPGPRLETQYFGPGTRLLVL.

The CDR3 here is CASSYSRVNTEAFF. As DNA, the CDR3 is TGTGCCAGCAGTTACTCGAGGGTAAACACTGAAGCTTTCTTT. This sequence joins TRBV6-5 and TRBJ1-1; D gene uncertain. In germline, CDR1 is MNHEY, CDR2 SVGAGI. The CDR3 totals 14 residues. V was shortened by 0 bases and J by 2 bases, with 7 bases between the two germline ends.

There are many counts of this clonotype. Here the CDR3 DNA reads TGTGCCAGCAGCTTAGAGCGGACTAGCGTCGGGGAGCTGTTTTTT. Encoded protein: CASSLERTSVGELFF. The J gene is TRBJ2-2, the V gene TRBV7-2, with TRBD2 matching over 9 bases. The germline V gene encodes CDR1 SGHTA and CDR2 FQGNSA. V shed 1 base, J shed 7 bases, and the junction held 4 bases outside the gene matches. The CDR3 extends over 15 amino acids.

The chain has TRBV7-2 and TRBJ1-4; D gene unclear. Trimming took 5 bases from V and 15 from J, leaving 25 bases between them. The CDR3 extends over 15 amino acids. CDR1 and CDR2 from the germline V gene are SGHTA and FQGNSA. Here the CDR3 reads CASSQWRASVEGLFF. In DNA, the CDR3 is TGTGCCAGCAGCCAGTGGAGGGCCTCGGTCGAAGGGTTGTTTTTT.

The CDR3 loop reads CAISPRTGGSEGANVLTF. CDR3 DNA sequence: TGTGCCATCAGTCCCAGGACAGGGGGATCGGAAGGGGCCAACGTCCTGACTTTC. V usage is TRBV10-3 and J usage is TRBJ2-6; 10 bases are shared with TRBD1. CDR1 is ENHRY and CDR2 is SYGVKD in the germline V gene. CDR3 length: 18 amino acids. After removal of 5 bases from V and 4 bases from J, the junction contained 11 bases not matched to a gene.

This clonotype was seen many times. V usage is TRBV6-1 and J usage is TRBJ1-5; 7 nucleotides match TRBD1. The CDR3 sequence is 14 residues long. V shed 8 bases and J 3 bases; nucleotides not matched to a gene: 7. CDR1 is MNHNS and CDR2 is SASEGT in the germline V gene. The CDR3 reads CASGRDSFNQPQHF. CDR3 bases: TGTGCCAGCGGCCGGGACAGCTTCAATCAGCCCCAGCATTTT.

The J gene is TRBJ2-3, the V gene TRBV19; D is uncertain. CDR3 length equals 10 residues. CDR1 is LNHDA and CDR2 is SQIVND in the germline V gene (reference sequence). Trimming removed 8 bases at V and 6 bases at J, with 6 bases between. Written as DNA, the CDR3 is TGTGCCAGTGGGGTGGATACGCAGTATTTT. This translates into CASGVDTQYF.

Many counts were recorded for this clonotype. The chain carries TRBV11-2 and TRBJ2-3, with TRBD2 matching 9 bases. Germline loops: CDR1 SGHAT, CDR2 FQNNGV. J was trimmed by 1 base and V by 2 bases; bases with no gene match: 4. The CDR3 has 16 residues. CDR3 amino acids: CASSLRWTSGTDTQYF. The CDR3 region has the DNA TGTGCCAGCAGCTTAAGGTGGACTAGCGGCACAGATACGCAGTATTTT. Variable domain in full (rest from reference TRBV11-2 and TRBJ2-3): EAGVAQSPRYKIIEKRQSVAFWCNPISGHATLYWYQQILGQGPKLLIQFQNNGVVDDSQLPKDRFSAERLKGVDSTLKIQPAKLEDSAVYLCASSLRWTSGTDTQYFGPGTRLTVL.

The chain carries TRBV4-2 and TRBJ2-2; D is perhaps TRBD2 (6 bases). V gave up 0 bases and J gave up 3 bases, with 11 bases separating them. This CDR3 comprises 16 residues. Per germline, CDR1 LGHNA and CDR2 YNFKEQ. The CDR3 DNA sequence: TGTGCCAGCAGCCAAGATACGGGACTCTACACCGGGGAGCTGTTTTTT. It specifies CASSQDTGLYTGELFF.

The sample holds many counts of this clonotype. The CDR3 DNA reads as TGTGCCAGCAGCTTAGTCAGGGAATACGAGCAGTACTTC. Translating it yields CASSLVREYEQYF. The J gene is TRBJ2-7, the V gene TRBV7-2, with a possible D match to TRBD1 (5 bases). V shed 1 base and J shed 4 bases, with 8 bases lying between them. This CDR3 is 13 amino acids long. Germline CDR1 is SGHTA and CDR2 is FQGNSA.

In its sample, this clonotype is medium-sized. J is TRBJ1-2 and V is TRBV4-2, with TRBD1 identical over 7 bases. Germline CDR1 is LGHNA and CDR2 is YNFKEQ. J gave up 4 bases and V 6 bases, and 8 bases lay outside the gene matches. The CDR3 extends over 14 amino acids. Here the CDR3 DNA reads TGTGCCAGCAGGGACACAGGGGACCCCTATGGCTACACCTTC. Its protein is CASRDTGDPYGYTF.

The V call is TRBV11-2, the J call TRBJ1-2, with D hard to call. V was shortened by 5 bases and J by 4 bases, with 14 bases between the two germline ends. The CDR3 contains 14 residues. Germline lookup yields CDR1 SGHAT and CDR2 FQNNGV. CDR3 in DNA: TGTGCCAGCAGCCCACTGAGAAGCGGCTATGGCTACACCTTC. Amino acid sequence: CASSPLRSGYGYTF.

This chain uses TRBV24-1 with TRBJ2-7; 9 nucleotides agree with TRBD1. Germline-derived CDR1 and CDR2 are KGHDR and SFDVKD. After removal of 0 bases from V and 3 bases from J, the junction contained 2 bases not matched to a gene. The CDR3 totals 15 residues. CDR3 amino acids: CATSDLGDRVYEQYF. The CDR3, as DNA: TGTGCCACCAGTGATTTGGGGGACAGGGTCTACGAGCAGTACTTC.

This clonotype was seen many times. The genes are TRBV28 and TRBJ2-1; 7 bases are a match to TRBD1. Germline V gene sequence: CDR1 MDHEN, CDR2 SYDVKM. J gave up 14 bases and V 4 bases, and 11 bases lay outside the gene matches. CDR3 length: 13 amino acids. CDR3 sequence (DNA): TGTGCCAGCAGTTCCCCGGGACAGAACATCGAGTTCTTC. Its translation is CASSSPGQNIEFF.

The chain has TRBV4-2 and TRBJ2-3; D gene uncertain. Germline V gene sequence: CDR1 LGHNA, CDR2 YNFKEQ. The V and J ends lost 2 bases and 6 bases respectively, with 12 bases between them. The CDR3 consists of 14 residues. In DNA, the CDR3 is TGTGCCAGCAGCCAAAGCCCATCTTCGGATACGCAGTATTTT. Encoded protein: CASSQSPSSDTQYF.

The chain has TRBV20-1 and TRBJ1-4; no clear D. Trimming took off 4 bases at V and 7 bases at J, with 4 bases between the two ends. Germline V gene lookup returns CDR1 DFQATT and CDR2 SNEGSKA (reference sequence). CDR3 length: 10 amino acids. The CDR3 here is CSAKLEKLFF. CDR3 DNA sequence: TGCAGTGCTAAACTTGAAAAACTGTTTTTT.

The rearrangement joins TRBV7-2 to TRBJ1-5; no clear D. The CDR3 totals 13 residues. From germline, CDR1 is SGHTA and CDR2 FQGNSA. V was trimmed by 5 bases and J by 3 bases, leaving 8 bases between them. The chain's CDR3 is CASSLTANQPQHF. The CDR3 coding sequence is TGTGCCAGCAGCCTCACGGCCAATCAGCCCCAGCATTTT.

V usage is TRBV20-1 and J usage is TRBJ2-4, with D tentatively TRBD2 (5 bases). Germline V gives CDR1 DFQATT, CDR2 SNEGSKA (reference sequence). The V end lost 6 bases, the J end lost 0 bases, and 12 bases lay between the germline ends. The CDR3 has 14 amino acids. The CDR3 reads CSAEGLGAKNIQYF. In DNA, the CDR3 is TGCAGTGCCGAGGGCCTCGGAGCCAAAAACATTCAGTACTTC.

The chain uses TRBV20-1 and TRBJ2-1; D is perhaps TRBD1 (6 bases). Germline CDR1 DFQATT, CDR2 SNEGSKA (reference sequence). Trimming stripped 5 bases from V and 6 bases from J, with 20 bases between. CDR3 length: 15 residues. CDR3 nucleotides: TGCAGTGCTGATATCCGGGACAAGTCGATCAATGAGCAGTTCTTC. The encoded protein is CSADIRDKSINEQFF.

CDR3 sequence: CASSWDRDQPQHF. As DNA, the CDR3 is TGTGCCAGCAGCTGGGACCGGGATCAGCCCCAGCATTTT. This chain joins TRBV11-2 and TRBJ1-5; maybe TRBD1 (5 bases). The CDR3 sequence is 13 residues long. Germline CDR1 is SGHAT and CDR2 is FQNNGV. V gave up 4 bases and J gave up 5 bases, with 9 bases separating them.

The sample holds a few counts of this clonotype. The V gene is TRBV7-2, the J gene TRBJ2-5, with 8 bases matching TRBD2. The CDR3 loop spans 17 amino acids. Germline V lookup: CDR1 SGHTA, CDR2 FQGNSA. V shed 1 base, J shed 5 bases, and the junction held 12 bases outside the gene matches. The CDR3 region has the DNA TGTGCCAGCAGCTTAGGACCGGGACTAGGGGTTTCGGAGACCCAGTACTTC. Translated, it gives CASSLGPGLGVSETQYF. The variable domain in full, with the rest retrieved from reference TRBV7-2 and TRBJ2-5, is GAGVSQSPSNKVTEKGKDVELRCDPISGHTALYWYRQSLGQGLEFLIYFQGNSAPDKSGLPSDRFSAERTGGSVSTLTIQRTQQEDSAVYLCASSLGPGLGVSETQYFGPGTRLLVL.

The V call is TRBV7-2, the J call TRBJ2-7; D is ambiguous. The V and J ends lost 8 bases and 3 bases respectively, with 8 bases between them. The CDR3 runs to 11 residues. Germline CDR1 and CDR2: SGHTA and FQGNSA. The DNA of the CDR3 is TGTGCCAGCGTCGACAACTACGAGCAGTACTTC. This gives the protein CASVDNYEQYF.

This clonotype showed up many times. The chain is built from TRBV7-2 and TRBJ1-2, with a tentative D call TRBD1 (6 bases). Per the germline V gene, CDR1 is SGHTA and CDR2 is FQGNSA. The CDR3 extends over 15 amino acids. Trimming cost V 1 base and J 4 bases, with 13 bases left between them. CDR3 bases: TGTGCCAGCAGCTTAGTAGGGGGGCGCTCCTATGGCTACACCTTC. It codes for CASSLVGGRSYGYTF.

The gene calls are TRBV12-5 and TRBJ2-7; D possibly corresponds to TRBD2 (5 bases). Trimming removed 2 bases from V and 4 bases from J, with 18 bases in between. There are 16 residues in the CDR3. In germline, CDR1 is LGHNT, CDR2 FRNRAP. CDR3 bases: TGTGCTAGTGGTTTGCCGAAAATACGGACTGTATACGAGCAGTACTTC. This encodes CASGLPKIRTVYEQYF.

V gene TRBV7-9 combines with J gene TRBJ2-7; possible D gene TRBD2, 6 bases. Germline V gene sequence: CDR1 SEHNR, CDR2 FQNEAQ (reference sequence). V was trimmed by 4 bases and J by 1 base, leaving 11 bases between them. The CDR3 spans 14 residues. This CDR3 is CASSSGLLSYEQYF. DNA of the CDR3: TGTGCCAGCAGCTCGGGACTTCTGTCCTACGAGCAGTACTTC.

V and J are TRBV28 and TRBJ2-3; D may be TRBD1 (5 bases). Trimming stripped 7 bases from V and 3 bases from J, with 5 bases between. This CDR3 has 11 amino acids. Per germline, CDR1 MDHEN and CDR2 SYDVKM. The CDR3 protein is CASTGTDTQYF. In nucleotides, the CDR3 is TGTGCCAGCACAGGGACAGATACGCAGTATTTT.

This clonotype was counted many times. This sequence joins TRBV7-2 and TRBJ1-1; 7 bases agree with TRBD1. With 3 bases clipped from V and 0 bases from J, the junction kept 4 bases outside the gene matches. Germline V gene data show CDR1 as SGHTA and CDR2 as FQGNSA. This CDR3 has 15 amino acids. CDR3 protein: CASSFRDRVNTEAFF. CDR3 coding DNA: TGTGCCAGCAGCTTCCGGGACAGAGTGAACACTGAAGCTTTCTTT.